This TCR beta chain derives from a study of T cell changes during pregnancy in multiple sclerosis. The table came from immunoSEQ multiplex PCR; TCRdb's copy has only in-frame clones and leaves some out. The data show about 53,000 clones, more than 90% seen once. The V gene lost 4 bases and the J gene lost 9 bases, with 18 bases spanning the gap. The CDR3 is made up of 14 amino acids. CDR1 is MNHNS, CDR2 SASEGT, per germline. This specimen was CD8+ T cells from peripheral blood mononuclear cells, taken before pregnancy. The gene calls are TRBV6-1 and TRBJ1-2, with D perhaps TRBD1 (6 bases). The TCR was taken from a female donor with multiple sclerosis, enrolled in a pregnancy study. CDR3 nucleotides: TGTGCCAGCAGTGCTCCGGGACAAGACCCAAGCTACACCTTC. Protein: CASSAPGQDPSYTF.